This paragraph covers one TCR beta chain sequence. This clonotype was seen many times. The target of this receptor is not known. No much larger clonotype is one base removed from it; base qualities were not supplied. The germline ends are 18 bases apart after V is trimmed by 5 bases and J by 2 bases. The germline V gene gives CDR1 as SGHTA and CDR2 as FQGNSA. Counted from cysteine to phenylalanine, this CDR3 has 16 amino acids. Only the CDR3 DNA is retained, 48 bases long and in frame from the first base. TCR beta CDR3 regions were amplified from RNA transcripts. A first-round RT-PCR of the TCR CDR3 used the HTBI primer set with the Qiagen OneStep RT-PCR kit. Libraries were constructed in a second round of multiplex PCR, after which size selection and purification were carried out. Sequencing of the libraries was done on an Illumina HiSeq2000 using paired-end 100 bp reads. As for how the authors treated the data: Raw data were processed with SOAPnuke, discarding reads with adapters, uncalled bases, mean Phred below 15, or no exact constant-primer or identifier match. High-quality paired reads were merged using COPE v1.2.5, and each unique nucleotide sequence was defined as a clonotype. MiTCR v1.1 was used to align clonotypes to the IMGT TRBV, TRBD and TRBJ reference segments. Analysis was restricted to V-J combinations with a frequency above 0.0001, which covered roughly 99% of repertoires. A TCS score was defined as the ratio of F50 (clonal expansion) to E x V (chaos), with BLOSUM62-based TCRdist applied between CDR3 peptides within each V-J. Welch's t-statistics and random forest reduced 500 to 550 V-J features to 10 to 15, which were used in a naive Bayes classifier (R e1071). TCRdb reanalyzed the raw reads on its own, using fastp at Q25 for trimming and MiXCR for clone calling, and kept in-frame beta chains. Entries that share a CDR3 protein sequence are merged under the most common genes and DNA. The V and J calls and clone size come from TCRdb's table, not from the authors' own analysis. The table for this sample lists about 510,000 distinct CDR3 sequences; approximately 14% of them were counted only once. The ten largest make up roughly 13% of the sample.

These data come from a study of T cells in Graves' hyperthyroidism and ophthalmopathy (dated 2019 in TCRdb). The study in broad terms: Peripheral blood was collected at initial diagnosis, before any treatment. To identify distinguishing TCR V-J signatures, a discovery cohort of about 95 patients was used, comprising approximately 40 with Graves' ophthalmopathy and 57 with stable Graves' hyperthyroidism. Prospective prediction of ophthalmopathy was tested in an independent validation cohort of fewer than 20 hyperthyroidism patients and 17 patients who later progressed to ophthalmopathy. The approximately 100 discovery patients were divided at random into training and test sets in a 7:3 ratio. In addition, the study compared T-cell repertoires in thyroid tissue and in blood from about 6 Graves' hyperthyroidism patients. After sampling, hyperthyroidism patients received methimazole starting at 30 mg daily, and ophthalmopathy patients received high-dose intravenous methylprednisolone. The paper reports TCR Vbeta CDR3 sequencing of some 140 peripheral blood samples: some 44 ophthalmopathy, roughly 74 hyperthyroidism and around 17 progressor patients. Study-level results and caveats: In validation, the model predicted progression to ophthalmopathy a median of roughly 6.1 months before onset, with around 70% sensitivity and about 72% specificity. A model built on a 13 V-J signature distinguished ophthalmopathy from stable hyperthyroidism, reaching about 88% sensitivity and about 81% specificity in cross-validation and 80%/75% in testing. No statistical method was used to fix the sample size in advance, and group allocation was not hidden from the investigators. Blood samples also contained most of the expanded thyroid clonotypes (frequency above 0.001), which suggests that blood repertoires may reflect thyroid immune responses.

Graves' hyperthyroidism was defined as stable when no progression to ophthalmopathy occurred over 18 months of follow-up. Hyperthyroidism patients were newly diagnosed, with disease duration under 2 months, and aged 18 to 65 years. The study excluded patients with uncontrolled infections, other autoimmune diseases, pregnancy or lactation. Diagnoses relied on clinical symptoms, serum thyroxine and TRAb, thyroid ultrasound and orbital computed tomography. PBMCs were separated from approximately 10 ml of fresh peripheral blood using Ficoll-Paque density gradient centrifugation. Total RNA was extracted with Trizol reagent, and quality was checked on an Agilent 2100 Bioanalyzer.

Sequencing used blood. The receptor was derived from a woman aged 40 to 50 with Graves' hyperthyroidism. Recombination joined TRBV7-2 with TRBJ2-5, with the D gene not clear enough to name. The CDR3 here reads CASSRPRGNEQETQYF. The base sequence is TGTGCCAGCAGCCGACCTCGTGGGAACGAGCAAGAGACCCAGTACTTC.